This is a list of T cell receptor beta chains from one sample in a study of T cell responses to AZD1222 COVID-19 vaccine. Clones were sequenced by immunoSEQ multiplex PCR, and TCRdb holds only the in-frame ones, with some missing. This sample has roughly 150,000 clones, with approximately 94% found just once. Sequencing used peripheral blood, obtained on day 0 of AZD1222 vaccination. All receptors derive from an adult in good health. Each CDR3 is given with its conserved first and last residue.

TRBV4-2,15,CASSLTGQDNYGYTF
TRBV6-5,14,CASRISTNNQPQHF
TRBV6-2/TRBV6-3,19,CASSYSLGTGTSITYEQYF
TRBV6-5,15,CASRLRDSQSYEQYF
TRBV19,15,CASSMSRPGNEKLFF
TRBV5-1,13,CASSLATGVEAFF
TRBV27,13,CASSHRPNYGYTF
TRBV30,17,CAWSSTSQSSYNSPLHF
TRBV6-5,14,CASSSRDRATEAFF
TRBV2,11,CASSESYEQFF
TRBV15,16,CATSRQLGSLGETQYF
TRBV5-1,15,CASSLGQRVNSPLHF
TRBV30,14,CAWSHTGRLETQYF
TRBV2,14,CASSEWLGLDTQYF
TRBV2,14,CASSSQISNYGYTF
TRBV4-1,15,CASSRYTVKNTEAFF
TRBV25-1,18,CASSALKPTGTDTDTQYF
TRBV5-5,13,CASSFQGGTEAFF
TRBV2,12,CASSEQGYGYTF
TRBV5-1,14,CASSFGSYNEKLFF
TRBV5-1,15,CASSFRRENTGELFF
TRBV5-1,15,CASSLTGTRNTEAFF
TRBV27,17,CASSDVPDGVRHYGYTF
TRBV2,14,CASTATTATTEAFF
TRBV9,13,CASSTTGNTEAFF
TRBV5-1,13,CASGSDGEETQYF
TRBV7-2,17,CASSLARPGTGNEKLFF
TRBV7-9,17,CASSLKRLGPSRSPLHF
TRBV4-1,17,CASSQDRAPPHNGGYTF
TRBV12-5,17,CASGFNGARFSYNEQFF
TRBV7-2,15,CASSLATGRFHGYTF
TRBV5-1,16,CASSSRGTPNTGELFF